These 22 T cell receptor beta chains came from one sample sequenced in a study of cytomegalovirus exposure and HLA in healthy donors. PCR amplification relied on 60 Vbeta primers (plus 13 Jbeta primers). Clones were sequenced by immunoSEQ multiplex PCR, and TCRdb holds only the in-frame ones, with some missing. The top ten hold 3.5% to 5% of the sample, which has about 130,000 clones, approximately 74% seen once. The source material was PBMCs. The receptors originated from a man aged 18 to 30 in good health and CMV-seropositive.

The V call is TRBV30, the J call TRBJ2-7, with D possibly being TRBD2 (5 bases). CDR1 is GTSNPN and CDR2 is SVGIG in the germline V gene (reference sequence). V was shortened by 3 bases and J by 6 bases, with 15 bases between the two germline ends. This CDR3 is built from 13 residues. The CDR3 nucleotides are TGTGCCTGGAGCGCCCGGCGAGGGAGCGAGCAGTACTTC. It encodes CAWSARRGSEQYF.

CDR3 nucleotide sequence: TGCGCCAGCAGCCAGGGAGGAAAATCCTACGAGCAGTACTTC. Protein product: CASSQGGKSYEQYF. The chain has TRBV4-3 and TRBJ2-7, with a possible D match to TRBD2 (6 bases). The CDR3 extends over 14 amino acids. The V end lost 3 bases, the J end lost 1 base, and 10 bases lay between the germline ends. Germline CDR1 reads LGHNA; CDR2 reads YSLEER.

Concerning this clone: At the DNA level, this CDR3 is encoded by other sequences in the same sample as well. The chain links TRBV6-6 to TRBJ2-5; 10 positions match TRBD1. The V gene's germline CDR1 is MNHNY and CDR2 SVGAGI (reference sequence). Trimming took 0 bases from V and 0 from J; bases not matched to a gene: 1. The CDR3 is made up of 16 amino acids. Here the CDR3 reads CASSYSGQGYQETQYF. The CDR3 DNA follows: TGTGCCAGCAGTTACTCGGGACAGGGGTACCAAGAGACCCAGTACTTC.

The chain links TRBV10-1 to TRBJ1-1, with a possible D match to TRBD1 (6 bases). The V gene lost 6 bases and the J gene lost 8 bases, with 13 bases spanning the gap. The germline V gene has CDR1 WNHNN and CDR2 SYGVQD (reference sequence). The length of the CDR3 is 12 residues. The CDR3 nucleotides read TGCGCCAGCAGCCTGGAAGGGACAGAAGCTTTCTTT. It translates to CASSLEGTEAFF.

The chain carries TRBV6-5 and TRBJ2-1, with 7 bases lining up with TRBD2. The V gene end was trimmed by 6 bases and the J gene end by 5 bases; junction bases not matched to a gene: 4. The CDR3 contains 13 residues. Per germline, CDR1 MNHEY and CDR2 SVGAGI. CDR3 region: CASRSGLNNEQFF. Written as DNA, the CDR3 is TGTGCCAGCAGATCGGGACTAAACAATGAGCAGTTCTTC.

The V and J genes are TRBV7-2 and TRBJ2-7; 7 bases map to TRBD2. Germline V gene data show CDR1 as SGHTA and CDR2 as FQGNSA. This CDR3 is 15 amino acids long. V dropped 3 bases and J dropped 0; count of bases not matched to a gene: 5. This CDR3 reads CASSFGTTSSYEQYF. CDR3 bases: TGTGCCAGCAGCTTCGGGACTACTAGCTCCTACGAGCAGTACTTC. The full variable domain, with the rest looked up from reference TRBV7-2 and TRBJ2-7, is GAGVSQSPSNKVTEKGKDVELRCDPISGHTALYWYRQSLGQGLEFLIYFQGNSAPDKSGLPSDRFSAERTGGSVSTLTIQRTQQEDSAVYLCASSFGTTSSYEQYFGPGTRLTVT.

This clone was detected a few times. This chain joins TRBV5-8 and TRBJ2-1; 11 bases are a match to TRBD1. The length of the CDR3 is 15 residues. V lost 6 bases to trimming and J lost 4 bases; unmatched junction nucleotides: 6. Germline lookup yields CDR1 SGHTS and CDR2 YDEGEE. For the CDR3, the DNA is TGTGCCAGCACCGTAGGACAGGGGGCTTACAATGAGCAGTTCTTC. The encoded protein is CASTVGQGAYNEQFF.

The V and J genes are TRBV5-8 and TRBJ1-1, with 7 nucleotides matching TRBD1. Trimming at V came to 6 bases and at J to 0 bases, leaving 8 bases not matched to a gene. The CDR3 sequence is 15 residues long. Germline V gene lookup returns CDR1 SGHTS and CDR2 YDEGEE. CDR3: CASILTGAMNTEAFF. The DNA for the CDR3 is TGTGCCAGCATACTTACAGGGGCTATGAACACTGAAGCTTTCTTT.

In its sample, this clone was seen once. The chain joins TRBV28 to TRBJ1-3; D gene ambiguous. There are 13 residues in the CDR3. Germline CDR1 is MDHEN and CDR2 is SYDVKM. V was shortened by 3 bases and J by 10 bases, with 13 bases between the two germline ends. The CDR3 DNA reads TGTGCCAGCAGTTTGACATCAGAAATAACCATATATTTT. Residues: CASSLTSEITIYF. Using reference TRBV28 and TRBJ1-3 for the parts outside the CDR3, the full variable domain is DVKVTQSSRYLVKRTGEKVFLECVQDMDHENMFWYRQDPGLGLRLIYFSYDVKMKEKGDIPEGYSVSREKKERFSLILESASTNQTSMYLCASSLTSEITIYFGEGSWLTVV.

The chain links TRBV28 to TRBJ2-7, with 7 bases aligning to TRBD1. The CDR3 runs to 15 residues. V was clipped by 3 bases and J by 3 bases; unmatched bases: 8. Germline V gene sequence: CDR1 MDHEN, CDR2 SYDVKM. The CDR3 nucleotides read TGTGCCAGCAGTTTTCCCGACAGGGCCGTCTACGAGCAGTACTTC. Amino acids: CASSFPDRAVYEQYF.

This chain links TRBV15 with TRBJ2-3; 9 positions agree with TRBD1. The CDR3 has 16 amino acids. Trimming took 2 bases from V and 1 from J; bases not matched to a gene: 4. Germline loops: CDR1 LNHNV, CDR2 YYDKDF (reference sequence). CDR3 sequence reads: CATSRLQGAGTDTQYF. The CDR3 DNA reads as TGTGCCACCAGCAGACTACAGGGGGCTGGCACAGATACGCAGTATTTT.

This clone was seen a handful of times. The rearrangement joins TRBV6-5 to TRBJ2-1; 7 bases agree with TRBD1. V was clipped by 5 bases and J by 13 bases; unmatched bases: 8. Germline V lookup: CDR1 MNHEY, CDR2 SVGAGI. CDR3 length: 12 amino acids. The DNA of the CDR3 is TGTGCCAGCAGTCAAGGACAAGGGGGCCAGTTCTTC. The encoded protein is CASSQGQGGQFF.

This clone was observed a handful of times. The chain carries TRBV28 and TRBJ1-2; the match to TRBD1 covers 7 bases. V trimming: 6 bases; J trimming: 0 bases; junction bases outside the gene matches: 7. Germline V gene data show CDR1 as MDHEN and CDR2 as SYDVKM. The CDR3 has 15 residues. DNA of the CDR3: TGTGCCAGCAGCACCGGGACAGATTCTAACTATGGCTACACCTTC. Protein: CASSTGTDSNYGYTF.

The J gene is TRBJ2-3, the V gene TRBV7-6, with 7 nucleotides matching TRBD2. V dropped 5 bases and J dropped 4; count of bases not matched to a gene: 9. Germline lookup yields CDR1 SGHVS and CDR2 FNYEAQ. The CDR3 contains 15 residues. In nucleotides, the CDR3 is TGTGCCAGCAGCCTCAGAGCGGGAATGGCAGATACGCAGTATTTT. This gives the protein CASSLRAGMADTQYF. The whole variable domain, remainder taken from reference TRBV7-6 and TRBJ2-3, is GAGVSQSPRYKVTKRGQDVALRCDPISGHVSLYWYRQALGQGPEFLTYFNYEAQQDKSGLPNDRFSAERPEGSISTLTIQRTEQRDSAMYRCASSLRAGMADTQYFGPGTRLTVL.

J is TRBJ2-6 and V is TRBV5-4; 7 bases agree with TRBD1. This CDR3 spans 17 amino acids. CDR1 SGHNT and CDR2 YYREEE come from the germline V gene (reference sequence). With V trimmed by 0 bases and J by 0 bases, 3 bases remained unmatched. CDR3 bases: TGTGCCAGCAGCTTGGGTCCAGGGGGCTCTGGGGCCAACGTCCTGACTTTC. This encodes CASSLGPGGSGANVLTF.

The CDR3 DNA follows: TGTGCCAGCAGTTACTCGAACGGGGTGGTCGAAAAACTGTTTTTT. Protein sequence: CASSYSNGVVEKLFF. The chain joins TRBV6-5 to TRBJ1-4; D is undetermined. CDR1 and CDR2 from the germline V gene are MNHEY and SVGAGI. Trimming took 0 bases from V and 8 from J, leaving 13 bases between them. The CDR3 contains 15 residues.

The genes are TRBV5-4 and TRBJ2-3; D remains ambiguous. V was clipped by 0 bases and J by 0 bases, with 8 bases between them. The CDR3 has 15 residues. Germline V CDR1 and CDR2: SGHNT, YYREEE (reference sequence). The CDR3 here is CASSLEAISTDTQYF. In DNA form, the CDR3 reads TGTGCCAGCAGCTTGGAAGCGATTAGCACAGATACGCAGTATTTT. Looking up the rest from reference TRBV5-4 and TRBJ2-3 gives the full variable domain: ETGVTQSPTHLIKTRGQQVTLRCSSQSGHNTVSWYQQALGQGPQFIFQYYREEENGRGNFPPRFSGLQFPNYSSELNVNALELDDSALYLCASSLEAISTDTQYFGPGTRLTVL.

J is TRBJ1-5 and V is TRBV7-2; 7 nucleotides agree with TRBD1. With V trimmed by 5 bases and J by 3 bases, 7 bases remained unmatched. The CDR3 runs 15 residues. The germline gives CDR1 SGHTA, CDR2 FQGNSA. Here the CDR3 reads CASSTRQGSNQPQHF. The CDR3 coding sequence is TGTGCCAGCAGCACCCGACAGGGCTCCAATCAGCCCCAGCATTTT.

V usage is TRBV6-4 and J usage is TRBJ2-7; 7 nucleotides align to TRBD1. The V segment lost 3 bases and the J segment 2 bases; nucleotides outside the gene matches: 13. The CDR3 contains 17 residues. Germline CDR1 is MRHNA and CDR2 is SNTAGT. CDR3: CASSERGPPSHTYEQYF. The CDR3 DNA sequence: TGTGCCAGCAGTGAGAGGGGGCCCCCGTCTCATACCTACGAGCAGTACTTC.

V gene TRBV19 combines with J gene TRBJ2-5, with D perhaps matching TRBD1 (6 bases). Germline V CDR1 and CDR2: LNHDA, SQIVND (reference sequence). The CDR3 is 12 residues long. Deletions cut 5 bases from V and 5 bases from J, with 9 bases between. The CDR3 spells CASSLRGETQYF. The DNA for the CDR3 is TGTGCCAGTAGTTTGAGGGGGGAGACCCAGTACTTC.

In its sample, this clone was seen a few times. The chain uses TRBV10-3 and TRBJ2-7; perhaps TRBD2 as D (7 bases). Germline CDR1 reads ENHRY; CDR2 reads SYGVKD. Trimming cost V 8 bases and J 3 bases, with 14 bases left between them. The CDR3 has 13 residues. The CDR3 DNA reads TGTGCCATCGGCCGGGGGGACAACTACGAGCAGTACTTC. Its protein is CAIGRGDNYEQYF.

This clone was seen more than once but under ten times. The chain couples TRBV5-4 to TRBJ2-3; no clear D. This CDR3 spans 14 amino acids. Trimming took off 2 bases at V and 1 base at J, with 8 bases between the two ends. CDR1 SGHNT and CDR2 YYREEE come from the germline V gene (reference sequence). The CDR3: CASSLATRTDTQYF. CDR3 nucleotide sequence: TGTGCCAGCAGCTTAGCTACTCGCACAGATACGCAGTATTTT. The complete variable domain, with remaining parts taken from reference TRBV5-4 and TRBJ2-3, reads ETGVTQSPTHLIKTRGQQVTLRCSSQSGHNTVSWYQQALGQGPQFIFQYYREEENGRGNFPPRFSGLQFPNYSSELNVNALELDDSALYLCASSLATRTDTQYFGPGTRLTVL.